The T cell receptor beta chain described here comes from a study of vaccination and CD4 T cells after COVID-19. Findings and limits, study-wide: Median SARS-CoV-2-reactive clonotype numbers went up from about 20 to 38, but not significantly.

The assay that was used to sequence DNA from cultured CD4+ T cells was the Oncomine TCR Beta short-read assay. In TCRdb, the PCR reads were re-called with MiXCR into one record per CDR3 protein. The sample has roughly 26,000 distinct CDR3 sequences, over 30% seen once. With respect to this clonotype: The antigen remains undetermined.

Sample time point: late sampling 161 to 241 days after vaccination in a few convalescent patients. As for treatment: approximately nine-day PBMC culture with coronavirus spike peptide pools or control peptides (ViraFEST assay). The CDR3 is made up of 14 amino acids. Per germline, CDR1 LNHDA and CDR2 SQIVND (reference sequence). V was shortened by 4 bases and J by 5 bases, with 14 bases between the two germline ends. This receptor was taken from a human donor who had recovered from COVID-19. The sequencing here drew on CD4+ T cells from blood, cultured in vitro, taken about 7 months after SARS-CoV-2 vaccination. This rearrangement joins TRBV19 to TRBJ1-1, with D perhaps matching TRBD1 (5 bases). The CDR3 bases are TGTGCCAGTAGTAGGGACTTGTGGGGGACTGAAGCTTTCTTT. Protein product: CASSRDLWGTEAFF.